Each of the 3 T cell receptor beta chains below was sequenced from the same sample in a study of T-cell memory formation after mild COVID-19 (dated by TCRdb to the early 2020s). Libraries came from 5' RACE. The sample was run on an Illumina NovaSeq 6000. In TCRdb, the public reads were trimmed at Q25 with fastp and aligned with MiXCR, with productive beta chains retained. Entries that share a CDR3 protein sequence are merged under the most common genes and DNA. The sample profile shows around 420,000 distinct CDR3 sequences; roughly 26% of them were found once. The ten largest clones add up to 8.5% to 9% of the sample. Sequencing input: PBMCs or a T cell subset sorted from them (not recorded which). Source of these receptors: an adult woman who had mild COVID-19 (a few samples of this study predate the infection). The sample titles of this study are shuffled in the database, so cell type and time point are left out; the donor was told from shared clones.

The chain has TRBV12-3 or TRBV12-4 and TRBJ1-2; D gene uncertain. The CDR3 extends over 14 amino acids. Trimming took 4 bases from V and 7 from J, leaving 16 bases between them. This CDR3 is CASSSARSAGGYTF. In DNA form, the CDR3 reads TGTGCCAGCAGTTCCGCTAGGAGTGCTGGTGGCTACACCTTC.

This clonotype was seen more than once but under ten times. The rearrangement joins TRBV7-9 to TRBJ2-2, with D possibly TRBD1 on 5 matching bases. CDR1 is SEHNR and CDR2 is FQNEAQ in the germline V gene (reference sequence). The CDR3 is 17 residues long. The germline V and J ends were trimmed by 3 bases and 1 base, with 15 bases remaining between them. CDR3 sequence: CASSFPPHRRNTGELFF. CDR3 bases: TGTGCCAGCAGCTTCCCTCCCCACAGGAGGAACACCGGGGAGCTGTTTTTT.

A few counts support this clonotype. For the CDR3, the DNA is TGTGCCACGAGACAGGGGGCTTACGAGCAGTACTTC. Protein sequence: CATRQGAYEQYF. The chain joins TRBV6-1 to TRBJ2-7, with 10 bases lining up with TRBD1. The CDR3 contains 12 residues. V was pared by 10 bases and J by 4 bases, with 4 bases of the junction left unmatched. Germline CDR1 and CDR2: MNHNS and SASEGT.